This is a list of T cell receptor beta chains from one sample in a study of metastatic and nonmetastatic thyroid tumors. TCRdb re-called clones via MiXCR from the PCR reads. This table has approximately 90,000 clones, less than 10% appearing once. Sequences were obtained from blood. The receptors originated from a female donor with papillary thyroid cancer or a benign thyroid nodule (not recorded which). Some clones in this sample may be carry-over from other donors' samples. The CDR3 runs from the conserved cysteine through the conserved F or W. Fields, in order: clone size, J gene, D gene, V gene, CDR3 protein, CDR3 DNA. D genes are given only for firm matches. Only some rows state a clone size, as once, few, many or a class for expanded clones.

>many|TRBJ1-6|.|TRBV5-1
CASSVSLNSPLHF
TGCGCCAGCAGCGTAAGTCTTAATTCACCCCTCCACTTT
>many|TRBJ2-1|TRBD1|TRBV6-4
CASRETGTPVVSSYNEQFF
TGTGCCAGCAGAGAGACAGGGACCCCGGTAGTTAGCTCCTACAATGAGCAGTTCTTC
>many|TRBJ1-5|TRBD1|TRBV12-3/TRBV12-4
CASNRQGLNQPQHF
TGTGCCAGCAATAGACAGGGCCTCAATCAGCCCCAGCATTTT
>few|TRBJ2-3|TRBD2|TRBV12-3/TRBV12-4
CASSLRLAGGTDTQYF
TGTGCCAGCAGTTTGAGACTAGCGGGGGGCACAGATACGCAGTATTTT
>many|TRBJ2-3|TRBD1|TRBV3-1
CASSPWINVRDRGTDTQYF
TGTGCCAGCAGCCCCTGGATTAATGTGCGGGACAGGGGCACAGATACGCAGTATTTT
>many|TRBJ1-2|.|TRBV4-1
CASSQDIVIANYGYTF
TGCGCCAGCAGCCAAGATATCGTCATAGCTAACTATGGCTACACCTTC
>many|TRBJ2-3|.|TRBV7-3
CASSLQGSTDTQYF
TGTGCCAGCAGCTTACAGGGCTCCACAGATACGCAGTATTTT
>many|TRBJ1-1|TRBD1|TRBV6-1
CASSKGQGATFF
TGTGCCAGCAGTAAGGGACAGGGGGCAACTTTCTTT
>many|TRBJ2-2|TRBD1|TRBV19
CASSVNRDRPTLFF
TGTGCCAGTAGTGTAAACCGGGACAGACCAACGCTGTTTTTT
>many|TRBJ1-5|.|TRBV6-1
CASSRTAYSNQPQHF
TGTGCCAGCAGTCGGACAGCTTATAGCAATCAGCCCCAGCATTTT
>many|TRBJ2-3|TRBD2|TRBV5-1
CASSFAGTSGGTDTQYF
TGCGCCAGCAGCTTCGCCGGGACTAGCGGGGGCACAGATACGCAGTATTTT
>many|TRBJ2-3|.|TRBV27
CASSKQGPGDTQYF
TGTGCCAGCAGTAAGCAGGGGCCGGGGGATACGCAGTATTTT
>many|TRBJ2-1|TRBD2|TRBV30
CAWSILAGGKDEQFF
TGTGCCTGGAGTATCCTAGCGGGGGGGAAAGATGAGCAGTTCTTC
>few|TRBJ2-2|.|TRBV6-1
CASSEASGRVDTGELFF
TGTGCCAGCAGTGAAGCCTCGGGCAGGGTGGACACCGGGGAGCTGTTTTTT
>many|TRBJ2-3|TRBD2|TRBV6-1
CASSEVSGTSDTQYF
TGTGCCAGCAGTGAGGTTAGCGGGACCTCAGATACGCAGTATTTT
>many|TRBJ1-2|.|TRBV30
CAWRVQGTYGYTF
TGTGCCTGGAGGGTACAGGGAACGTATGGCTACACCTTC
>.|TRBJ1-6|TRBD1|TRBV13
CASSSSSGQVHLSPLHF
TGTGCCAGCAGCTCATCGTCGGGACAGGTCCACCTATCACCCCTCCACTTT
>few|TRBJ2-5|.|TRBV11-3
CASSLFGGSETQYF
TGTGCCAGCAGCTTATTTGGGGGGTCGGAGACCCAGTACTTC
>many|TRBJ2-1|TRBD1|TRBV10-2
CASSPQGWNEQFF
TGCGCCAGCAGCCCACAGGGGTGGAATGAGCAGTTCTTC
>many|TRBJ2-1|TRBD2|TRBV20-1
CSARTSLYNEQFF
TGCAGTGCTAGGACTAGCCTCTACAATGAGCAGTTCTTC
>many|TRBJ1-6|.|TRBV7-6
CASSLHFLDSPLHF
TGTGCCAGCAGCTTACACTTTCTTGATTCACCCCTCCACTTT
>few|TRBJ2-5|.|TRBV11-2
CASSFDAATQYF
TGTGCCAGCAGCTTTGACGCCGCGACCCAGTACTTC
>many|TRBJ2-7|.|TRBV6-2/TRBV6-3
CASSYEGNSYEQYF
TGTGCCAGCAGTTACGAGGGGAACTCCTACGAGCAGTACTTC
>many|TRBJ2-2|.|TRBV6-4
CASSDTGTNTGELFF
TGTGCCAGCAGTGACACGGGTACGAACACCGGGGAGCTGTTTTTT
>many|TRBJ1-1|TRBD1|TRBV20-1
CSARGQGAVEAFF
TGCAGTGCACGCGGACAGGGGGCGGTTGAAGCTTTCTTT
>many|TRBJ1-5|TRBD1|TRBV6-2/TRBV6-3
CASRDRGGQPQHF
TGTGCCAGCCGGGACAGGGGGGGTCAGCCCCAGCATTTT
>once|TRBJ2-7|.|TRBV7-6
CASSYTPQVAEQYF
TGTGCCAGCAGTTATACTCCTCAGGTGGCCGAGCAGTACTTC
>.|TRBJ2-3|.|TRBV7-2
CASSPDPTDTQYF
TGTGCCAGCAGCCCTGATCCAACCGATACGCAGTATTTT
>many|TRBJ1-5|TRBD1|TRBV6-1
CASRETQGAGSNQPQHF
TGTGCCAGCAGGGAAACACAGGGGGCAGGTAGCAATCAGCCCCAGCATTTT
>many|TRBJ2-7|.|TRBV6-1
CASSLLGPYEQYF
TGTGCCAGCAGCCTACTAGGGCCCTACGAGCAGTACTTC
>many|TRBJ1-4|.|TRBV18
CASSPASNEKLFF
TGTGCCAGCTCCCCTGCCTCTAATGAAAAACTGTTTTTT
>many|TRBJ2-3|.|TRBV27
CASIGQGDTQYF
TGTGCCAGCATCGGGCAGGGTGATACGCAGTATTTT
>many|TRBJ1-5|.|TRBV4-1
CASSQVPSLSNQPQHF
TGCGCCAGCAGCCAAGTGCCCTCGCTTAGCAATCAGCCCCAGCATTTT
>many|TRBJ1-5|.|TRBV10-1
CASARGSNQPQHF
TGCGCCAGTGCCCGGGGGAGCAATCAGCCCCAGCATTTT
>many|TRBJ2-3|TRBD1|TRBV2
CASKDRGDTQYF
TGTGCCAGCAAGGACAGGGGGGATACGCAGTATTTT
>many|TRBJ1-3|.|TRBV6-1
CASSENPMGAVNGNTIYF
TGTGCCAGCAGTGAAAACCCCATGGGGGCTGTTAACGGAAACACCATATATTTT
>few|TRBJ1-3|.|TRBV6-6
CASSYSTVGSSGNTIYF
TGTGCCAGCAGTTACTCGACAGTAGGGAGCTCTGGAAACACCATATATTTT
>many|TRBJ1-1|TRBD1|TRBV5-6
CASSLTGAYTEAFF
TGTGCCAGCAGCTTGACAGGGGCTTACACTGAAGCTTTCTTT
>many|TRBJ1-1|.|TRBV12-3/TRBV12-4
CASRHRNTEAFF
TGTGCCAGCAGACACAGGAACACTGAAGCTTTCTTT
>many|TRBJ2-7|.|TRBV7-2
CASSAGPGEGEQYF
TGTGCCAGCAGCGCCGGACCGGGTGAGGGCGAGCAGTACTTC
>.|TRBJ1-4|.|TRBV4-2
CASSRDYGGMGEKLLF
TGTGCCAGCAGCCGAGATTATGGCGGGATGGGTGAAAAACTGCTTTTT
>many|TRBJ1-5|.|TRBV7-9
CASSLGESQPQHF
TGTGCCAGCAGCTTAGGAGAAAGTCAGCCCCAGCATTTT
>many|TRBJ2-5|TRBD2|TRBV7-2
CASSIGLAGRGTQYF
TGTGCCAGCAGCATCGGACTAGCGGGTCGGGGGACCCAGTACTTC
>few|TRBJ2-2|.|TRBV12-3/TRBV12-4
CASSLTLGGANTGELFF
TGTGCCAGCAGCTTAACTCTAGGGGGAGCGAACACCGGGGAGCTGTTTTTT
>few|TRBJ2-5|TRBD2|TRBV5-6
CASSLTSGQETQYF
TGTGCCAGCAGCCTAACTAGCGGCCAAGAGACCCAGTACTTC
>many|TRBJ2-5|TRBD1|TRBV12-3/TRBV12-4
CASRRFGTGQETQYF
TGTGCCAGCAGGCGATTCGGGACAGGCCAAGAGACCCAGTACTTC
>many|TRBJ2-1|.|TRBV27
CASSLGPTPGDEQFF
TGTGCCAGCAGTTTAGGGCCGACTCCCGGCGATGAGCAGTTCTTC
>once|TRBJ1-4|TRBD1|TRBV6-1
CASSRKQGVNEKLFF
TGTGCCAGCAGTAGGAAACAGGGGGTGAATGAAAAACTGTTTTTT